The clone carrying this T cell receptor beta chain was counted at least ten times. Its target is unknown. Universal primer sites and UMIs were introduced during 5'RACE template-switching synthesis of TCR cDNA. TCRdb re-analysed the 5' RACE reads in MiXCR, keeping a single row per CDR3 protein. Of 110,000 to 150,000 distinct CDR3 sequences detected, approximately 6.6% appear once; the ten largest clones hold more than 0.55%. The sample is drawn from a study of T cells after yellow fever vaccination. The wider study: For low cell numbers, libraries were made with SMART-Seq v4 Ultra Low Input.

Study-wide findings and caveats: Reappearing after the booster were most of the clones from primary vaccination (about 96% CD4, 75% to 90% CD8). Weaker, the secondary response peaked sooner, at day 5 versus 15.

The CDR3 runs 14 residues. In germline, CDR1 is MNHNS, CDR2 SASEGT. J was trimmed by 3 bases and V by 6 bases; bases with no gene match: 7. This sequence originates from a man aged 30 to 45 who received the YFV17D yellow fever vaccine. Specimen: CD4+ T cells sorted from PBMCs, collected 10 days after the yellow fever booster vaccination. V usage is TRBV6-1 and J usage is TRBJ1-2, with TRBD1 matching over 7 bases. The CDR3: CASRAAGQYYGYTF. The CDR3 DNA sequence: TGTGCCAGCAGGGCCGCGGGACAGTACTATGGCTACACCTTC.